This passage covers 18 T cell receptor beta chains from one sample sequenced in a study of shared clonotypes between healthy human individuals. Selected positively for CCR7 and CD45RO-negative, naive CD8 cells excluded terminally differentiated effector memory CD45RA+ cells. The repertoire was sequenced with immunoSEQ multiplex PCR; TCRdb's copy has only in-frame clones and lacks some. The table shows about 820,000 clones, with 90% to 95% occurring only once. Sequencing was performed on naive CD8+ T cells sorted from blood. These receptors originate from a young man in good health.

This clone was observed once. This sequence joins TRBV5-4 and TRBJ2-7; 14 nucleotides align to TRBD2. After removal of 4 bases from V and 0 bases from J, the junction contained 0 bases not matched to a gene. Germline CDR1 is SGHNT and CDR2 is YYREEE (reference sequence). The CDR3 spans 15 residues. CDR3 amino acids: CASSGLAGGSYEQYF. The CDR3 nucleotides read TGTGCCAGCAGCGGACTAGCGGGAGGCTCCTACGAGCAGTACTTC.

The chain couples TRBV7-8 to TRBJ2-1; 7 nucleotides agree with TRBD1. After removal of 2 bases from V and 7 bases from J, the junction contained 8 bases not matched to a gene. Per the germline V gene, CDR1 is SGHVS and CDR2 is FQNEAQ. The CDR3 spans 15 residues. CDR3 DNA sequence: TGTGCCAGCAGCTTACCTGTAGCAGGGGGAAATGAGCAGTTCTTC. Protein: CASSLPVAGGNEQFF.

J is TRBJ2-7 and V is TRBV6-1; TRBD1 aligns across 9 bases. The germline V gene has CDR1 MNHNS and CDR2 SASEGT. J was trimmed by 3 bases and V by 10 bases; bases with no gene match: 4. This CDR3 comprises 12 residues. The CDR3, as DNA: TGTGCCACCTCGGGACAGGGCTACGAGCAGTACTTC. Its protein is CATSGQGYEQYF.

The V and J genes are TRBV19 and TRBJ2-7; 7 positions agree with TRBD1. CDR1 is LNHDA and CDR2 is SQIVND in the germline V gene (reference sequence). CDR3 length: 14 amino acids. V lost 6 bases and J lost 2; bases outside the gene matches: 7. In DNA form, the CDR3 reads TGTGCCAGTAGCTTCCGGGACAGAACCTACGAGCAGTACTTC. This encodes CASSFRDRTYEQYF. The whole variable domain, filled in from reference TRBV19 and TRBJ2-7, reads DGGITQSPKYLFRKEGQNVTLSCEQNLNHDAMYWYRQDPGQGLRLIYYSQIVNDFQKGDIAEGYSVSREKKESFPLTVTSAQKNPTAFYLCASSFRDRTYEQYFGPGTRLTVT.

The chain has TRBV7-9 and TRBJ1-3, with TRBD1 as a possible D gene (5 bases). V shed 5 bases and J shed 2 bases, with 19 bases lying between them. Germline V gene sequence: CDR1 SEHNR, CDR2 FQNEAQ (reference sequence). There are 17 residues in the CDR3. The CDR3 spells CASSLLEQGGAGNTIYF. The CDR3 region has the DNA TGTGCCAGCAGCCTACTTGAGCAGGGTGGCGCTGGAAACACCATATATTTT.

Notes on this clone: A much bigger clone sits one base away, suggesting this may be a read error. J is TRBJ2-7 and V is TRBV28, with TRBD1 identical over 10 bases. Germline V lookup: CDR1 MDHEN, CDR2 SYDVKM. The junction had 3 bases not matched to a gene; V was cut back by 4 bases and J by 3 bases. CDR3 length: 14 amino acids. The chain's CDR3 is CASSSGTGVYEQYF. The DNA for the CDR3 is TGTGCCAGCAGTTCCGGGACAGGGGTCTACGAGCAGTACTTC. The full variable domain, rest sourced from reference TRBV28 and TRBJ2-7, is DVKVTQSSRYLVKRTGEKVFLECVQDMDHENMFWYRQDPGLGLRLIYFSYDVKMKEKGDIPEGYSVSREKKERFSLILESASTNQTSMYLCASSSGTGVYEQYFGPGTRLTVT.

The chain couples TRBV7-9 to TRBJ2-4; 11 positions match TRBD2. V dropped 4 bases and J dropped 3; count of bases not matched to a gene: 5. The CDR3 length is 16 residues. CDR1 and CDR2 (germline): SEHNR, FQNEAQ (reference sequence). The CDR3 protein is CASSSLAGGGKNIQYF. The CDR3 DNA is TGTGCCAGCAGCTCTTTAGCGGGAGGGGGCAAAAACATTCAGTACTTC.

The chain is built from TRBV14 and TRBJ2-7, with TRBD1 matching 9 bases. CDR1 SGHDN and CDR2 FVKESK come from the germline V gene. After removal of 5 bases from V and 4 bases from J, the junction contained 9 bases not matched to a gene. The CDR3 runs to 15 residues. The CDR3 spells CASSSLGTGPYEQYF. The CDR3 nucleotides read TGTGCCAGCAGCTCTCTCGGGACAGGGCCTTACGAGCAGTACTTC.

CDR3 residues: CASSLGQGGDTEAFF. The CDR3 coding sequence is TGCGCCAGCAGCTTGGGTCAGGGGGGTGACACTGAAGCTTTCTTT. The chain recombines TRBV5-1 with TRBJ1-1; 7 bases map to TRBD1. The CDR3 covers 15 residues. Germline lookup yields CDR1 SGHRS and CDR2 YFSETQ. V shed 0 bases and J 3 bases; nucleotides not matched to a gene: 5.

The chain combines TRBV9 with TRBJ2-7; 10 positions match TRBD2. Germline trimming cut 3 bases from V and 0 bases from J; bases unmatched to any gene: 3. CDR3 length: 15 residues. Germline V CDR1 and CDR2: SGDLS, YYNGEE. CDR3 protein: CASSASGGNSYEQYF. The DNA for the CDR3 is TGTGCCAGCAGCGCTAGCGGGGGTAACTCCTACGAGCAGTACTTC.

The V and J genes are TRBV4-1 and TRBJ1-2; unclear D gene. Germline values: CDR1 MGHRA, CDR2 YSYEKL. CDR3 length: 16 amino acids. V lost 0 bases, J lost 7 bases, and 18 bases lay in between. In nucleotides, the CDR3 is TGCGCCAGCAGCCAAGAGTGGAAGGCCACCATACCTGGCTACACCTTC. Protein product: CASSQEWKATIPGYTF.

V and J are TRBV29-1 and TRBJ2-1, with a weak D call TRBD2 (6 bases). V lost 1 base and J 7 bases, leaving 14 bases between the germline ends. The length of the CDR3 is 14 residues. Germline V gives CDR1 SQVTM, CDR2 ANQGSEA. The CDR3 region is CSVEGGKGVNEQFF. For the CDR3, the DNA is TGCAGCGTTGAAGGCGGGAAAGGGGTTAATGAGCAGTTCTTC.

The chain couples TRBV15 to TRBJ2-2; D is perhaps TRBD1 (6 bases). The germline CDR1 and CDR2 sequences are LNHNV and YYDKDF (reference sequence). This CDR3 region has 16 residues. Trimming shortened V by 4 bases and J by 1 base, and 13 bases separated the two germline ends. DNA for the CDR3: TGTGCCACCAGCACTTCAGGGGACGGGAACACCGGGGAGCTGTTTTTT. It translates to CATSTSGDGNTGELFF.

This chain uses TRBV7-8 with TRBJ2-5, with D tentatively TRBD2 (6 bases). V gave up 1 base and J gave up 5 bases, with 11 bases separating them. This CDR3 comprises 14 residues. CDR1 and CDR2 from the germline V gene are SGHVS and FQNEAQ. CDR3 loop: CASSLGSSAETQYF. CDR3 nucleotides: TGTGCCAGCAGCTTAGGTTCTAGCGCGGAGACCCAGTACTTC.

The gene calls are TRBV7-8 and TRBJ2-1; either TRBD1 or TRBD2 may supply D (5 bases each). The germline gives CDR1 SGHVS, CDR2 FQNEAQ. The CDR3 covers 15 residues. V lost 5 bases and J lost 6, with 17 bases in between. The CDR3, as DNA: TGTGCCAGCAGCCCCCCCGGGGCTCAACTCAATGAGCAGTTCTTC. It specifies CASSPPGAQLNEQFF. Drawing the rest from reference TRBV7-8 and TRBJ2-1, the complete variable domain is GAGVSQSPRYKVAKRGQDVALRCDPISGHVSLFWYQQALGQGPEFLTYFQNEAQLDKSGLPSDRFFAERPEGSVSTLKIQRTQQEDSAVYLCASSPPGAQLNEQFFGPGTRLTVL.

The chain employs TRBV27 and TRBJ1-4; no clear D gene. The CDR3 length is 11 residues. Trimming left V 7 bases short and J 8 bases short, with 8 bases between. Germline assignment: CDR1 MNHEY and CDR2 SMNVEV (reference sequence). The CDR3 loop reads CASTRQEKLFF. The CDR3 nucleotides are TGTGCCAGCACCCGCCAGGAAAAACTGTTTTTT.

The chain joins TRBV7-3 to TRBJ2-3; no clear D gene. CDR1 and CDR2 from the germline V gene are SGHTA and FQGTGA. CDR3 length: 16 amino acids. Between the trimmed V and J ends, which lost 2 bases and 4 bases, there was a span of 16 bases. CDR3 in DNA: TGTGCCAGCAGCTTAGGGGTCAGAGGTAGTTCAGATACGCAGTATTTT. As protein: CASSLGVRGSSDTQYF.

The genes are TRBV11-2 and TRBJ2-7; the D is unclear. Germline lookup yields CDR1 SGHAT and CDR2 FQNNGV. CDR3 length equals 15 residues. V was cut by 0 bases and J by 2 bases, with 11 bases left in between. The chain's CDR3 is CASSLEFSVTYEQYF. As DNA, the CDR3 is TGTGCCAGCAGCTTAGAGTTCAGCGTAACCTACGAGCAGTACTTC. Together with reference TRBV11-2 and TRBJ2-7, the CDR3 gives the full variable domain: EAGVAQSPRYKIIEKRQSVAFWCNPISGHATLYWYQQILGQGPKLLIQFQNNGVVDDSQLPKDRFSAERLKGVDSTLKIQPAKLEDSAVYLCASSLEFSVTYEQYFGPGTRLTVT.